One sample yielded the 19 T cell receptor beta chains listed below, sequenced in a study of shared clonotypes between healthy human individuals. Naive CD8 cells lacked CD45RO and underwent positive selection for CCR7, leaving out terminally differentiated effector memory CD45RA+ cells. Data came from immunoSEQ multiplex PCR; TCRdb stores just in-frame clones and leaves some out. Of some 2.1 million clones detected, just under 95% appear once; the ten largest clones hold 1.1%. The sample was naive CD8+ T cells sorted from blood. All receptors derive from a man aged 18 to 30 in good health.

This chain links TRBV28 with TRBJ1-5; no clear D gene. V was cut by 3 bases and J by 6 bases, with 9 bases left in between. The CDR3 loop spans 13 amino acids. Germline values: CDR1 MDHEN, CDR2 SYDVKM. In nucleotides, the CDR3 is TGTGCCAGCAGTTTGATGTTCGGTCAGCCCCAGCATTTT. Translation gives CASSLMFGQPQHF.

In nucleotides, the CDR3 is TGTGCCAGCAAGGCGAGCCCCTACGAGCAGTACTTC. Residues: CASKASPYEQYF. The chain employs TRBV6-5 and TRBJ2-7; D not resolved. With 7 bases removed from V and 2 bases from J, the gap between germline ends came to 9 bases. The CDR3 contains 12 residues. The germline V gene has CDR1 MNHEY and CDR2 SVGAGI.

This chain joins TRBV4-1 and TRBJ2-2, with no clear D. Trimming left V 4 bases short and J 5 bases short, with 8 bases between. This CDR3 comprises 13 residues. Germline-derived CDR1 and CDR2 are MGHRA and YSYEKL. DNA of the CDR3: TGCGCCAGCAGCCCAATGGAGACCGGGGAGCTGTTTTTT. This translates into CASSPMETGELFF.

The chain carries TRBV9 and TRBJ2-7, with D perhaps given as TRBD1 or TRBD2 (5 bases each). Germline CDR1 reads SGDLS; CDR2 reads YYNGEE. The germline V and J ends were trimmed by 3 bases and 2 bases, with 18 bases remaining between them. This CDR3 has 16 amino acids. The CDR3 is CASSGSRDGVPYEQYF. The CDR3, as DNA: TGTGCCAGCAGCGGATCCAGGGACGGGGTCCCCTACGAGCAGTACTTC.

The gene calls are TRBV2 and TRBJ2-7; D may correspond to TRBD1 or TRBD2 (6 bases each). CDR1 SNHLY and CDR2 FYNNEI come from the germline V gene. The V gene lost 6 bases and the J gene lost 2 bases, with 17 bases spanning the gap. The CDR3 has 15 residues. CDR3 sequence reads: CASRAGGGGAYEQYF. CDR3 in DNA: TGTGCCAGCAGGGCCGGTGGGGGCGGGGCCTACGAGCAGTACTTC.

The rearrangement links TRBV5-8 to TRBJ2-1; TRBD2 is a possible D gene (6 bases). Per germline, CDR1 SGHTS and CDR2 YDEGEE. This CDR3 is 16 amino acids long. V was trimmed by 5 bases and J by 2 bases, leaving 17 bases between them. The CDR3 spells CASSLIREYPYNEQFF. The DNA of the CDR3 is TGTGCCAGCAGTTTGATACGGGAGTACCCCTACAATGAGCAGTTCTTC.

This clone was picked up one time. The rearrangement joins TRBV4-3 to TRBJ2-6; 9 nucleotides match TRBD1. J was trimmed by 1 base and V by 0 bases; bases with no gene match: 10. Per the germline V gene, CDR1 is LGHNA and CDR2 is YSLEER. This CDR3 is built from 20 residues. The CDR3 loop is CASSQDQGQGISSGANVLTF. CDR3 nucleotides: TGCGCCAGCAGCCAAGATCAAGGACAGGGGATCTCATCTGGGGCCAACGTCCTGACTTTC.

The chain has TRBV7-9 and TRBJ1-5, with 8 bases matching TRBD1. CDR1 is SEHNR, CDR2 FQNEAQ, per germline (reference sequence). The J segment lost 7 bases and the V segment lost 5 bases, leaving 1 base of the junction unmatched. The CDR3 runs 12 residues. In DNA form, the CDR3 reads TGTGCCAGCAGCCGACAGGGGCAGCCCCAGCATTTT. Protein product: CASSRQGQPQHF. The whole variable domain, filled in from reference TRBV7-9 and TRBJ1-5, reads DTGVSQNPRHKITKRGQNVTFRCDPISEHNRLYWYRQTLGQGPEFLTYFQNEAQLEKSRLLSDRFSAERPKGSFSTLEIQRTEQGDSAMYLCASSRQGQPQHFGDGTRLSIL.

V usage is TRBV19 and J usage is TRBJ1-1; maybe TRBD1 (6 bases). There are 19 residues in the CDR3. Germline V lookup: CDR1 LNHDA, CDR2 SQIVND (reference sequence). The V end was cut by 7 bases, the J end by 4 bases, with 31 bases between. The CDR3 DNA reads TGTGCCAGTACCAGTAAGAAGGGGGGTACAGGGCTAAAGAGCACTGAAGCTTTCTTT. Translating gives CASTSKKGGTGLKSTEAFF. The full variable domain, with the rest looked up from reference TRBV19 and TRBJ1-1, is DGGITQSPKYLFRKEGQNVTLSCEQNLNHDAMYWYRQDPGQGLRLIYYSQIVNDFQKGDIAEGYSVSREKKESFPLTVTSAQKNPTAFYLCASTSKKGGTGLKSTEAFFGQGTRLTVV.

DNA of the CDR3: TGTGCCAGCAGCCCTACACAGGCGGAGACGGATGAGCAGTTCTTC. This translates into CASSPTQAETDEQFF. The gene calls are TRBV6-5 and TRBJ2-1; D is perhaps TRBD1 (5 bases). The CDR3 length is 15 residues. The ends were cut back, 6 bases at V and 8 bases at J, with 20 bases in the middle. Per germline, CDR1 MNHEY and CDR2 SVGAGI.

The gene calls are TRBV5-4 and TRBJ1-1; D remains ambiguous. Germline CDR1 and CDR2: SGHNT and YYREEE (reference sequence). The V gene lost 2 bases and the J gene lost 3 bases, with 8 bases spanning the gap. The CDR3 sequence is 13 residues long. The CDR3 nucleotides read TGTGCCAGCAGCTTTTCCCCGGACACTGAAGCTTTCTTT. This translates into CASSFSPDTEAFF.

CDR3 in amino acids: CASSQEQGAEGNQPQHF. In DNA, the CDR3 is TGCGCCAGCAGCCAAGAGCAGGGGGCGGAAGGCAATCAGCCCCAGCATTTT. The gene calls are TRBV4-3 and TRBJ1-5; 8 nucleotides agree with TRBD1. Germline V gives CDR1 LGHNA, CDR2 YSLEER. Germline trimming cut 0 bases from V and 2 bases from J; bases unmatched to any gene: 6. The CDR3 spans 17 residues.

This sequence joins TRBV28 and TRBJ1-3; weak D call: TRBD1 (5 bases). The V end lost 8 bases, the J end lost 0 bases, and 11 bases lay between the germline ends. The CDR3 runs to 14 residues. The V gene's germline CDR1 is MDHEN and CDR2 SYDVKM. CDR3 loop: CASGDGSSGNTIYF. The CDR3 DNA is TGTGCCAGCGGGGACGGGAGCTCTGGAAACACCATATATTTT.

CDR3 DNA: TGTGCCAGCAGCTTAGGCCTTTCGGGAGGCATGGGGGATGAGCAGTTCTTC. Protein sequence: CASSLGLSGGMGDEQFF. The rearrangement uses TRBV13 and TRBJ2-1; 7 bases agree with TRBD2. Trimming took 0 bases from V and 8 from J; bases not matched to a gene: 13. The CDR3 is 17 residues long. Germline V gives CDR1 PRHDT, CDR2 FYEKMQ (reference sequence).

The chain employs TRBV28 and TRBJ1-1; 8 nucleotides line up with TRBD1. V shed 5 bases and J 3 bases; nucleotides not matched to a gene: 5. This CDR3 region has 14 residues. Germline CDR1 and CDR2: MDHEN and SYDVKM. The CDR3 nucleotides read TGTGCCAGCAGTCCTGACAGGGGCGACACTGAAGCTTTCTTT. Translated, it gives CASSPDRGDTEAFF.

This chain uses TRBV4-1 with TRBJ2-7, with 8 positions matching TRBD1. The CDR3 is made up of 17 amino acids. CDR1 MGHRA and CDR2 YSYEKL come from the germline V gene. V gave up 0 bases and J gave up 1 base; unmatched junction bases: 8. The chain's CDR3 is CASSQEIPWTGSYEQYF. The CDR3 region has the DNA TGCGCCAGCAGCCAAGAGATTCCATGGACAGGGTCCTACGAGCAGTACTTC.

CDR3 protein: CASSLQQGLYNEQFF. In nucleotides, the CDR3 is TGTGCCAGCAGCTTACAACAGGGCCTGTACAATGAGCAGTTCTTC. The gene calls are TRBV13 and TRBJ2-1; TRBD1 is a possible D gene (6 bases). Germline CDR1 PRHDT, CDR2 FYEKMQ (reference sequence). The CDR3 contains 15 residues. The V and J ends lost 2 bases and 4 bases respectively, with 12 bases between them. Variable domain in full (rest from reference TRBV13 and TRBJ2-1): AAGVIQSPRHLIKEKRETATLKCYPIPRHDTVYWYQQGPGQDPQFLISFYEKMQSDKGSIPDRFSAQQFSDYHSELNMSSLELGDSALYFCASSLQQGLYNEQFFGPGTRLTVL.

The V call is TRBV7-2, the J call TRBJ2-7; D is unclear. The CDR3 is 13 residues long. With 4 bases removed from V and 0 bases from J, the gap between germline ends came to 7 bases. CDR1 SGHTA and CDR2 FQGNSA come from the germline V gene. This chain's CDR3 is CASSWKSSYEQYF. The DNA for the CDR3 is TGTGCCAGCAGCTGGAAGAGCTCCTACGAGCAGTACTTC. Based on the CDR3 plus reference TRBV7-2 and TRBJ2-7, the full variable domain is GAGVSQSPSNKVTEKGKDVELRCDPISGHTALYWYRQSLGQGLEFLIYFQGNSAPDKSGLPSDRFSAERTGGSVSTLTIQRTQQEDSAVYLCASSWKSSYEQYFGPGTRLTVT.

The V gene is TRBV9, the J gene TRBJ2-7, with 8 positions matching TRBD1. With 0 bases clipped from V and 5 bases from J, the junction kept 4 bases outside the gene matches. The germline gives CDR1 SGDLS, CDR2 YYNGEE. The CDR3 spans 14 residues. The CDR3 DNA reads as TGTGCCAGCAGCGTAGGGACAGGGAGTGACGAGCAGTACTTC. It specifies CASSVGTGSDEQYF.